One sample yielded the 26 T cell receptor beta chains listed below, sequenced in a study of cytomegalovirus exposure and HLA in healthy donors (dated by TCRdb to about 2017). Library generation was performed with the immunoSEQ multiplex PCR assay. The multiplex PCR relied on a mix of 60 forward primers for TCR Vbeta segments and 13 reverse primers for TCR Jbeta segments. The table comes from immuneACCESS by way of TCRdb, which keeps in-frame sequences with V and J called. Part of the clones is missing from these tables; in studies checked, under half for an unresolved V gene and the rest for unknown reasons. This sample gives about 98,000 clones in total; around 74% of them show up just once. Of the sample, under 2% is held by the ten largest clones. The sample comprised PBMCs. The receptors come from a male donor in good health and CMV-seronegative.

This chain's CDR3 is CASSEWGVTGELFF. The CDR3 bases are TGTGCCAGCAGTGAATGGGGGGTCACCGGGGAGCTGTTTTTT. The chain carries TRBV25-1 and TRBJ2-2, with a possible D match to TRBD2 (6 bases). V was trimmed by 1 base and J by 4 bases, leaving 7 bases between them. The CDR3 has 14 residues. Germline loops: CDR1 MGHDK, CDR2 SYGVNS.

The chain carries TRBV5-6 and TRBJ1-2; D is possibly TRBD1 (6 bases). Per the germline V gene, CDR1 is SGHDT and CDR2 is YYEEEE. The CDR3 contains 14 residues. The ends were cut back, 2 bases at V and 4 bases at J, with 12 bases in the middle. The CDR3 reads CASSFGGQSYGYTF. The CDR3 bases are TGTGCCAGCAGCTTCGGGGGGCAGAGCTATGGCTACACCTTC.

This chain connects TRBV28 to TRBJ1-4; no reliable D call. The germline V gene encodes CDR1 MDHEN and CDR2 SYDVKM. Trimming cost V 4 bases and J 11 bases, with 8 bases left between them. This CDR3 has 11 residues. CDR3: CASSSGRKLFF. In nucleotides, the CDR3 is TGTGCCAGCAGTTCCGGGAGGAAACTGTTTTTT.

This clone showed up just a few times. CDR3 nucleotide sequence: TGTGCCAGCAGCCCGTATCTAGCGGGAGGGGATACGCAGTATTTT. It yields the protein CASSPYLAGGDTQYF. The V and J genes are TRBV5-4 and TRBJ2-3, with 12 bases that match TRBD2. Trimming took 4 bases from V and 6 from J; bases not matched to a gene: 6. Germline V gene sequence: CDR1 SGHNT, CDR2 YYREEE (reference sequence). This CDR3 contains 15 residues.

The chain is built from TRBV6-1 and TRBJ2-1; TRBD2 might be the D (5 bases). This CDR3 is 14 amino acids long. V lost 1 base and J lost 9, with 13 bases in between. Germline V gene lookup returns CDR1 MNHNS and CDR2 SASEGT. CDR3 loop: CASSEVARETEQFF. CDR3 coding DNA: TGTGCCAGCAGTGAAGTCGCACGGGAAACTGAGCAGTTCTTC.

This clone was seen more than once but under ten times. The CDR3 reads CASSLTRAGVDTQYF. The CDR3 DNA sequence: TGTGCCAGCAGCTTAACGCGGGCAGGGGTAGATACGCAGTATTTT. The V and J genes are TRBV7-3 and TRBJ2-3; maybe TRBD1 (6 bases). Trimming removed 0 bases at V and 5 bases at J, with 12 bases between. CDR3 length: 15 residues. Germline-derived CDR1 and CDR2 are SGHTA and FQGTGA.

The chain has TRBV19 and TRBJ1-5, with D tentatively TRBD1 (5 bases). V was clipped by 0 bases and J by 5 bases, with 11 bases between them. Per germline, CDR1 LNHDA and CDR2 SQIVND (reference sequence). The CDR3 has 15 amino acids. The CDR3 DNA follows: TGTGCCAGTAGTATAGAAGCAGGGCCATATCAGCCCCAGCATTTT. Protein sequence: CASSIEAGPYQPQHF.

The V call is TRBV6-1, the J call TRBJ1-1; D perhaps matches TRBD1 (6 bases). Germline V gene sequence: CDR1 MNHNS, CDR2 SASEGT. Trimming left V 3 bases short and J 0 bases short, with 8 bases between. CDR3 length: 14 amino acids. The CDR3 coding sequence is TGTGCCAGCAGTGATTACAGGGTGAACACTGAAGCTTTCTTT. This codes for CASSDYRVNTEAFF.

The CDR3 region is CASSLGTGDLGYTF. CDR3 bases: TGTGCCAGCAGCTTAGGAACAGGGGACCTTGGCTACACCTTC. J is TRBJ1-2 and V is TRBV7-2; the match to TRBD1 covers 7 bases. The trim removed 1 base at V and 7 bases at J, leaving 6 bases unmatched. Germline CDR1 is SGHTA and CDR2 is FQGNSA. The CDR3 has 14 amino acids. Full variable domain (missing parts from reference TRBV7-2 and TRBJ1-2): GAGVSQSPSNKVTEKGKDVELRCDPISGHTALYWYRQSLGQGLEFLIYFQGNSAPDKSGLPSDRFSAERTGGSVSTLTIQRTQQEDSAVYLCASSLGTGDLGYTFGSGTRLTVV.

CDR3 nucleotides: TGTGCCTCCTTCTCGGTCTTGGAGTACTTTAATGAGCAGTTCTTC. Protein sequence: CASFSVLEYFNEQFF. The chain couples TRBV7-9 to TRBJ2-1; D is ambiguous. V was cut by 11 bases and J by 7 bases, with 24 bases left in between. The V gene's germline CDR1 is SEHNR and CDR2 FQNEAQ (reference sequence). This CDR3 has 15 amino acids.

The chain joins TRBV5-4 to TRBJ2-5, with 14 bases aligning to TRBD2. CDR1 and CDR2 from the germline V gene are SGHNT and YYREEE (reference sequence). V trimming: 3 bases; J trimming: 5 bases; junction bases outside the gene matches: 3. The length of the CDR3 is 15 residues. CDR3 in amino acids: CASSSRLAGGETQYF. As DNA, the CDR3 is TGTGCCAGCAGCTCGAGACTAGCGGGGGGGGAGACCCAGTACTTC.

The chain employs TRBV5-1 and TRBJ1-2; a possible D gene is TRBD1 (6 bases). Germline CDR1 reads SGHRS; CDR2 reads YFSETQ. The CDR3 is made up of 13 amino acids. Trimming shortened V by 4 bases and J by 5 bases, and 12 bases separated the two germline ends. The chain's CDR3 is CASSADRVYGYTF. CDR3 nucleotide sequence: TGCGCCAGCAGCGCGGACAGAGTTTATGGCTACACCTTC. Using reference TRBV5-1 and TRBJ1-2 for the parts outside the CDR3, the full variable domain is KAGVTQTPRYLIKTRGQQVTLSCSPISGHRSVSWYQQTPGQGLQFLFEYFSETQRNKGNFPGRFSGRQFSNSRSEMNVSTLELGDSALYLCASSADRVYGYTFGSGTRLTVV.

The CDR3 sequence is CASSDPAGTSGNEQFF. CDR3 bases: TGTGCCAGCAGTGACCCGGCCGGGACTAGCGGGAATGAGCAGTTCTTC. The chain recombines TRBV6-4 with TRBJ2-1, with 12 bases matching TRBD2. CDR3 length: 16 residues. CDR1 is MRHNA and CDR2 is SNTAGT in the germline V gene. Trimming took 2 bases from V and 7 from J; bases not matched to a gene: 6.

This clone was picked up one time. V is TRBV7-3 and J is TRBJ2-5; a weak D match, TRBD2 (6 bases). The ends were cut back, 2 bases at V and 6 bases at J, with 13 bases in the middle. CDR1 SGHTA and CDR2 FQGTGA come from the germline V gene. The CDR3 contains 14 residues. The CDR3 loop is CASSLAGGRQTQYF. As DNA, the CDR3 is TGTGCCAGCAGCTTAGCAGGAGGGCGGCAGACCCAGTACTTC.

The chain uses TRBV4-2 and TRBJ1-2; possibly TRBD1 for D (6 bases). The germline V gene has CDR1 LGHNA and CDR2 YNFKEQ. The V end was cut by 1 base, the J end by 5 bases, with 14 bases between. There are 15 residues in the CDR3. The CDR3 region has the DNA TGTGCCAGCAGCCAAGGTTTTCCAGGGACATATGGCTACACCTTC. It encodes CASSQGFPGTYGYTF.

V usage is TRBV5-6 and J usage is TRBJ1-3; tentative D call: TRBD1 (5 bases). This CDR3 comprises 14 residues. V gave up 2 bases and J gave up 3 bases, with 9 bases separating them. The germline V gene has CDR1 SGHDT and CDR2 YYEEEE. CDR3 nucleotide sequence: TGTGCCAGCAGCTTCCGGGGGTTTGGAAACACCATATATTTT. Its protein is CASSFRGFGNTIYF.

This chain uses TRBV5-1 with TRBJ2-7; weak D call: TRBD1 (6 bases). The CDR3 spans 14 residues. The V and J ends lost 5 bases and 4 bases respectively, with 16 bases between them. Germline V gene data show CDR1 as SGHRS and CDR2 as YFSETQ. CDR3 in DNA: TGCGCCAGCAGGGCGCGGACAGAGGTGTACGAGCAGTACTTC. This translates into CASRARTEVYEQYF.

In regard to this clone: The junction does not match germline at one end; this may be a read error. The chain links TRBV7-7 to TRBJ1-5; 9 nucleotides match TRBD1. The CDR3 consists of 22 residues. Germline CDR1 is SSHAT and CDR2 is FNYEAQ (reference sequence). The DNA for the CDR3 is TGTGCTAGCAGCTTGGGCCCCGGGACAGGGAGGTATAGGGGGTATAGCAATCAGCCCCAGCATTTT. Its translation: CASSLGPGTGRYRGYSNQPQHF.

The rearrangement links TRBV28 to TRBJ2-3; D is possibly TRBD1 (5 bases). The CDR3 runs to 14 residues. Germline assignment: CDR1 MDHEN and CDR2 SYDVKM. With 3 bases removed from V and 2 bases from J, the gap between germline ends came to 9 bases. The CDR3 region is CASSFRDNTDTQYF. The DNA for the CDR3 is TGTGCCAGCAGTTTCAGGGATAACACAGATACGCAGTATTTT. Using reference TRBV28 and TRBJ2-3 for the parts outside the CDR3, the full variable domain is DVKVTQSSRYLVKRTGEKVFLECVQDMDHENMFWYRQDPGLGLRLIYFSYDVKMKEKGDIPEGYSVSREKKERFSLILESASTNQTSMYLCASSFRDNTDTQYFGPGTRLTVL.

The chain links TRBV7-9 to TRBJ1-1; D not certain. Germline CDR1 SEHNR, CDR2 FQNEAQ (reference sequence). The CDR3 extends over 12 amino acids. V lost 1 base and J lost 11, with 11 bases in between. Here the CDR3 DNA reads TGTGCCAGCAGCTTAGTGACTGCGTCGGCTTTCTTT. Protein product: CASSLVTASAFF.

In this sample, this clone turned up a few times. The CDR3: CAWNRRGVRGGYTF. Here the CDR3 DNA reads TGTGCCTGGAACCGACGGGGGGTCCGGGGAGGCTACACCTTC. The chain is built from TRBV30 and TRBJ1-2, with D perhaps matching TRBD1 (5 bases). V lost 4 bases and J lost 8, with 20 bases in between. Germline assignment: CDR1 GTSNPN and CDR2 SVGIG (reference sequence). The CDR3 has 14 residues.

The CDR3 region is CASGTSRGETQYF. As DNA, the CDR3 is TGTGCCAGTGGGACTAGCAGGGGAGAGACCCAGTACTTC. The chain combines TRBV19 with TRBJ2-5, with TRBD2 matching 9 bases. Unmatched junction bases numbered 5, after V lost 8 bases and J lost 4 bases. Germline V gene lookup returns CDR1 LNHDA and CDR2 SQIVND (reference sequence). The CDR3 has 13 amino acids.

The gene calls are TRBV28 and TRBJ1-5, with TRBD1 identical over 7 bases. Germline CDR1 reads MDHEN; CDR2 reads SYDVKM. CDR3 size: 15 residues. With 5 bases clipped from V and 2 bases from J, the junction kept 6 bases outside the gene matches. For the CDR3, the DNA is TGTGCCAGCAGTCAGGGGGTAAGGGGCAATCAGCCCCAGCATTTT. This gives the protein CASSQGVRGNQPQHF. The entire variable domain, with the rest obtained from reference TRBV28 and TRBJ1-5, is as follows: DVKVTQSSRYLVKRTGEKVFLECVQDMDHENMFWYRQDPGLGLRLIYFSYDVKMKEKGDIPEGYSVSREKKERFSLILESASTNQTSMYLCASSQGVRGNQPQHFGDGTRLSIL.

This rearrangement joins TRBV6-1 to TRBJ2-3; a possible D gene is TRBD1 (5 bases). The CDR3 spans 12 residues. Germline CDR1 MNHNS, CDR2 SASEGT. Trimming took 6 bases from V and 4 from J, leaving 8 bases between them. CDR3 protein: CASRDKSDTQYF. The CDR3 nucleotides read TGTGCCAGCAGGGACAAGTCAGATACGCAGTATTTT.

The CDR3 nucleotides are TGTGCCAGCAGCTTCCCGGGACAGGGCTTGAACACCGGGGAGCTGTTTTTT. Translated: CASSFPGQGLNTGELFF. The J gene is TRBJ2-2, the V gene TRBV7-9; the match to TRBD1 covers 9 bases. Looked up from germline, CDR1 is SEHNR and CDR2 is FQNEAQ (reference sequence). J lost 1 base, V lost 3 bases, and 6 bases had no gene match. This CDR3 is 17 amino acids long.

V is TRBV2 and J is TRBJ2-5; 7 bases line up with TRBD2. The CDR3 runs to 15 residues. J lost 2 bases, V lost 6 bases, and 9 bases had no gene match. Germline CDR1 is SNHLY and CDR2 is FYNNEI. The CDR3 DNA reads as TGTGCCAGCAGGGGGAAGGGGCGGGAGCAAGAGACCCAGTACTTC. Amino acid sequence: CASRGKGREQETQYF.